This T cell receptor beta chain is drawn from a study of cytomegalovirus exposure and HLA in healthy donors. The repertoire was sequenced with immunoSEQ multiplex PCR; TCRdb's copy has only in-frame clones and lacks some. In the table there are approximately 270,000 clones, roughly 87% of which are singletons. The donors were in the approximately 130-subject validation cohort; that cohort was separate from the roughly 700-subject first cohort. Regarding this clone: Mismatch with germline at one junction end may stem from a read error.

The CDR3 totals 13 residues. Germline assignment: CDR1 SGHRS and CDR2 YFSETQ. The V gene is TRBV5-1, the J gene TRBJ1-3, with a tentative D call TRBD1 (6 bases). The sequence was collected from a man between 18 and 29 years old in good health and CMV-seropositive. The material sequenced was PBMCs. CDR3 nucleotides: TGCGCCAGCAGTTTGGACAGTGGAAACACCATATATTTT. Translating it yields CASSLDSGNTIYF.